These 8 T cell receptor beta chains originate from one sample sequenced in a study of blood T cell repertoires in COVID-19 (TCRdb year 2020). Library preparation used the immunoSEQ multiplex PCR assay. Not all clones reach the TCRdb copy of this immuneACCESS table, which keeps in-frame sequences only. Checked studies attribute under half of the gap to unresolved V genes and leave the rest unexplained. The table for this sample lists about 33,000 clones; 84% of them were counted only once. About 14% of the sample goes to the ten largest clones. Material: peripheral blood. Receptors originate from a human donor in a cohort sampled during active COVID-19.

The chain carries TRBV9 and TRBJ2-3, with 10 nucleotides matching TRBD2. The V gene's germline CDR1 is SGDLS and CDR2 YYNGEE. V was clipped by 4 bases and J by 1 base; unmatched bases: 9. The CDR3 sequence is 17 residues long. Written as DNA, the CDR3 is TGTGCCAGCAGCTTCGGTGCTAGCGGGGGTCGCACAGATACGCAGTATTTT. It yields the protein CASSFGASGGRTDTQYF.

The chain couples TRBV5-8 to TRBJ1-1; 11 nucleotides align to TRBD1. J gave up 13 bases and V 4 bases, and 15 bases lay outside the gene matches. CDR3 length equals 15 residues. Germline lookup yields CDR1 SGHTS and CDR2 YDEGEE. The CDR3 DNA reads TGTGCCAGCAGCCGCGGGACAGGGGGAACGCGTGTGGATTTCTTT. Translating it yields CASSRGTGGTRVDFF. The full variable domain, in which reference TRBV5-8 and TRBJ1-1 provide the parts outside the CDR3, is EAGVTQSPTHLIKTRGQQATLRCSPISGHTSVYWYQQALGLGLQFLLWYDEGEERNRGNFPPRFSGRQFPNYSSELNVNALELEDSALYLCASSRGTGGTRVDFFGQGTRLTVV.

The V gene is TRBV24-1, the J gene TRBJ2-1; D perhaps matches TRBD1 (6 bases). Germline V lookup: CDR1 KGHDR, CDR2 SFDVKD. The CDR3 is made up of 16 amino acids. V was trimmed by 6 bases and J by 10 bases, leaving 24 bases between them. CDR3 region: CATSSVLEDRPYEQFF. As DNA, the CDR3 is TGTGCCACCAGTTCGGTCCTCGAGGACAGACCTTACGAGCAGTTCTTC.

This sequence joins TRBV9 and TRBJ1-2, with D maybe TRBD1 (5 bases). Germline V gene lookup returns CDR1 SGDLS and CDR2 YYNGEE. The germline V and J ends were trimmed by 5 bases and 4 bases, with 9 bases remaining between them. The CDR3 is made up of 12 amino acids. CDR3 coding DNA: TGTGCCAGCAGTCCAGACAGCTATGGCTACACCTTC. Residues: CASSPDSYGYTF.

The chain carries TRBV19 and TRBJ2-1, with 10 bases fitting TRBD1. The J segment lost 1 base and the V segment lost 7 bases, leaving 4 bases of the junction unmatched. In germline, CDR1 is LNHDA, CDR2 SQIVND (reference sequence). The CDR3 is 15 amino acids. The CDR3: CASTKDRGSYNEQFF. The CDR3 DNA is TGTGCCAGTACTAAGGACAGGGGGTCCTACAATGAGCAGTTCTTC. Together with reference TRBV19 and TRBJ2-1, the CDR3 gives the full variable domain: DGGITQSPKYLFRKEGQNVTLSCEQNLNHDAMYWYRQDPGQGLRLIYYSQIVNDFQKGDIAEGYSVSREKKESFPLTVTSAQKNPTAFYLCASTKDRGSYNEQFFGPGTRLTVL.

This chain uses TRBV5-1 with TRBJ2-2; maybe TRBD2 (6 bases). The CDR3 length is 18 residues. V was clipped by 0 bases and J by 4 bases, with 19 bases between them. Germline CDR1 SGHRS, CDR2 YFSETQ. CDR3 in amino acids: CASSLVWAQLEGTGELFF. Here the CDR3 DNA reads TGCGCCAGCAGCTTGGTTTGGGCCCAATTGGAGGGCACCGGGGAGCTGTTTTTT.

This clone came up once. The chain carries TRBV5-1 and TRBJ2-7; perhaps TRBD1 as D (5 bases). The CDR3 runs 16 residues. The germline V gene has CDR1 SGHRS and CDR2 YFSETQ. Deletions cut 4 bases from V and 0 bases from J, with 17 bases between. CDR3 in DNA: TGCGCCAGCAGCCTGAATAGACAGACCCTCTCCTACGAGCAGTACTTC. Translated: CASSLNRQTLSYEQYF.

The DNA for the CDR3 is TGTGCCAGCAGTCTAGGGGGAGGGGCGCCCGGCTACGAGCAGTACTTC. It specifies CASSLGGGAPGYEQYF. The chain joins TRBV7-9 to TRBJ2-7; possibly TRBD2 for D (7 bases). Looked up from germline, CDR1 is SEHNR and CDR2 is FQNEAQ (reference sequence). Deletions cut 6 bases from V and 3 bases from J, with 21 bases between. The CDR3 runs 16 residues.